The T cell receptor (beta chain) under discussion was sequenced for a study of identical twins. This clonotype showed up many times. Using its own MiXCR run on the 5' RACE reads, TCRdb lists one record per CDR3 protein. This sample has some 440,000 distinct CDR3 sequences, with 24% found just once. Between the trimmed V and J ends, which lost 4 bases and 7 bases, there was a span of 16 bases. Germline lookup yields CDR1 SQVTM and CDR2 ANQGSEA. CDR3 length equals 13 residues. The sample was also linked to a second study, of T cells expressing NK-cell markers.

This sequence was found in a woman aged 18-35 years in good health. The chain uses TRBV29-1 and TRBJ1-1, with a weak D call TRBD1 (5 bases). Sequencing was carried out using CD4+ T cells sorted from blood. In DNA form, the CDR3 reads TGCAGCGTTGTCTTAGACAGCCCCTTTGAAGCTTTCTTT. Protein: CSVVLDSPFEAFF.